This T cell receptor beta chain was identified in a study of shared clonotypes between healthy human individuals. Study-wide background: Donors had three CD4 naive, three CD4 memory, two CD8 naive and one CD8 memory plate apiece.

It was across several immunoSEQ plates that each subset's genomic DNA was evenly split. The assay was immunoSEQ multiplex PCR, and TCRdb's table has in-frame clones only and misses some. This table has some 790,000 clones, 72% appearing once. This clone was recorded once. What it binds is unknown. Findings of the study overall: Non-shared clonotypes were found to have lower generation probabilities than the clonotypes that were shared by all four of the sorted-subset donors. Despite large depth, sorted-subset datasets appeared incompletely sequenced.

Deletions cut 4 bases from V and 0 bases from J, with 7 bases between. The CDR3 totals 14 residues. The germline V gene has CDR1 LNHDA and CDR2 SQIVND (reference sequence). This sequence originates from a woman between 25 and 40 years old in good health. V and J are TRBV19 and TRBJ1-3; D uncertain. Sequenced material: memory CD4+ T cells sorted from blood. This sample's subset: CD45RA-negative fraction. The CDR3 DNA follows: TGTGCCAGTAGTACCGGAACCTCTGGAAACACCATATATTTT. As protein: CASSTGTSGNTIYF. Using reference TRBV19 and TRBJ1-3 for the parts outside the CDR3, the full variable domain is DGGITQSPKYLFRKEGQNVTLSCEQNLNHDAMYWYRQDPGQGLRLIYYSQIVNDFQKGDIAEGYSVSREKKESFPLTVTSAQKNPTAFYLCASSTGTSGNTIYFGEGSWLTVV.